This T cell receptor (beta chain) was identified in a study of blood T cell repertoires in COVID-19. Measured with immunoSEQ multiplex PCR; TCRdb has only the in-frame clones, and not every one. The repertoire holds over 200,000 clones, with around 88% as singletons. This clone came up once. CDR3 length: 15 residues. From germline, CDR1 is SGHDN and CDR2 FVKESK. V was cut by 2 bases and J by 2 bases, with 10 bases left in between. The source material was peripheral blood. This chain uses TRBV14 with TRBJ1-3; possibly TRBD1 for D (6 bases). The TCR originated in a woman between 45 and 65 years old with acute or convalescent COVID-19. The CDR3 DNA follows: TGTGCCAGCAGCCAACAACAGGGCCCTGGAAACACCATATATTTT. Translating gives CASSQQQGPGNTIYF.